This T cell receptor beta chain was identified in a study of T cell changes during pregnancy in multiple sclerosis. Sequencing used immunoSEQ multiplex PCR; TCRdb keeps in-frame clones, though not all of them. The table shows approximately 20,000 clones, with 86% occurring only once. Germline-derived CDR1 and CDR2 are SGHNT and YYREEE (reference sequence). Deletions cut 5 bases from V and 7 bases from J, with 15 bases between. CDR3 length equals 13 residues. The receptor comes from a female donor in good health, enrolled as a control in a pregnancy study. This chain links TRBV5-4 with TRBJ1-1; D is perhaps TRBD1 (6 bases). The sequencing here drew on CD8+ T cells from peripheral blood mononuclear cells, taken in the third trimester of pregnancy. CDR3 sequence (DNA): TGTGCCAGCAGTACCGGGACATGGGATGAAGCTTTCTTT. It translates to CASSTGTWDEAFF.